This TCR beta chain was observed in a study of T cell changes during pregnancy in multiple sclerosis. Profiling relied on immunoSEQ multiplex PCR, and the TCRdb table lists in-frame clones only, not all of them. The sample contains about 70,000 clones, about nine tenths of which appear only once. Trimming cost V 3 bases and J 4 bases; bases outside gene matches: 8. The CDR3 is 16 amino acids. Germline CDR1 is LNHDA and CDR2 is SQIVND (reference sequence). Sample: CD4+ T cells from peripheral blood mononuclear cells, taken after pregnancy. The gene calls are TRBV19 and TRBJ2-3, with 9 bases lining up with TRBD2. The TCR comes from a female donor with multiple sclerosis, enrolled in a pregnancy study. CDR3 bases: TGTGCCAGTAGTATTTTGGTTAGCGGGAGAGCAGATACGCAGTATTTT. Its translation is CASSILVSGRADTQYF.